The clone carrying this T cell receptor (beta chain) was detected only a few times. Antigen unknown. Expressed TCRB transcripts were sequenced, since all the RNA that had been isolated was reverse transcribed. Method: immunoSEQ multiplex PCR; TCRdb's copy keeps in-frame clones and lacks some. The sample records 450,000 to 550,000 clones, 30% being singletons. These data are taken from a study of beta chain features in type 1 diabetes. Study in general: Across all samples, about 100 million sorted cells were examined.

Study-wide findings and caveats: For patients and controls alike, PCR might favor shorter templates to the same degree.

Central memory, naive, regulatory and stem cell-like memory CD4+ cells were sorted by CD45RO/CCR7/CD25/CD127/CD95/CD27. The sequence was collected from a young man in good health. Sample: naive CD4+ T cells from blood.

The CDR3 loop is CSVWVLGGKNIQYF. The CDR3 bases are TGCAGCGTTTGGGTCCTCGGAGGCAAAAACATTCAGTACTTC. The chain carries TRBV29-1 and TRBJ2-4; TRBD2 is a possible D gene (5 bases). CDR1 and CDR2 (germline): SQVTM, ANQGSEA. This CDR3 region has 14 residues. V was cut by 5 bases and J by 3 bases, with 14 bases left in between.